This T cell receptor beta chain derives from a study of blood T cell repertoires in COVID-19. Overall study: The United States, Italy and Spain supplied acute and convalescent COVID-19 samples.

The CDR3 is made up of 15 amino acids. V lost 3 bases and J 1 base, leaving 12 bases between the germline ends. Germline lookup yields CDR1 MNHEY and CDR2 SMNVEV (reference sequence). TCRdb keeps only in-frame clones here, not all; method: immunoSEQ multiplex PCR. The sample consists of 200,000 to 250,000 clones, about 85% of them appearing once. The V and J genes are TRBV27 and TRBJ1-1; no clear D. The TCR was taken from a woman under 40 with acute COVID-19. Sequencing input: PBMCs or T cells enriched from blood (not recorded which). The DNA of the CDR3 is TGTGCCAGCAGTTTGAACGCCCTACCGAACACTGAAGCTTTCTTT. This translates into CASSLNALPNTEAFF.